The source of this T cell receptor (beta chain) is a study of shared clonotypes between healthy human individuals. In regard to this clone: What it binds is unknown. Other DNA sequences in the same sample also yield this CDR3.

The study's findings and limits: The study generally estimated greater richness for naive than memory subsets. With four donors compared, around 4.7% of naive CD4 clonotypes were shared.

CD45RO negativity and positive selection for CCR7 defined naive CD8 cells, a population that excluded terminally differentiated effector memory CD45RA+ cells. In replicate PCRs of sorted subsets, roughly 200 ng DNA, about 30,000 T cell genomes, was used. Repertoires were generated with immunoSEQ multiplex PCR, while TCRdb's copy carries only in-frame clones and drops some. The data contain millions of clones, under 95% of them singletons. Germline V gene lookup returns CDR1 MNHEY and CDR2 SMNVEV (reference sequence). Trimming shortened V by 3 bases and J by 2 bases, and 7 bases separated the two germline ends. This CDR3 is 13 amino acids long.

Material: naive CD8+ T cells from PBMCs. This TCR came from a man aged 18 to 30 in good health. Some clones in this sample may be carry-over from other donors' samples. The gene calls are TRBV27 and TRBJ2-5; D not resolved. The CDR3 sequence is CASSFRQQETQYF. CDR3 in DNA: TGTGCCAGCAGTTTCCGGCAGCAAGAGACCCAGTACTTC.